This TCR beta chain emerged from a study of blood T cell repertoires in COVID-19. On the study more broadly: From T cells, B-cell-depleted T cells, or PBMCs came the material, which was cDNA or gDNA.

This CDR3 has 15 amino acids. Germline V CDR1 and CDR2: ENHRY, SYGVKD. Trimming took 6 bases from V and 0 from J; bases not matched to a gene: 3. In the original processing: Reference gene primer amplification gave nucleated cell count estimates. Libraries were prepared by immunoSEQ multiplex PCR; TCRdb keeps only in-frame clonotypes and omits some of them. V, J and clone size are those of that table, while D and trimming were read from the DNA. The table records 65,000 to 70,000 clones, about 82% of them present only once. This chain links TRBV10-3 with TRBJ2-1, with 9 bases that match TRBD2. Material for sequencing was peripheral blood. This TCR derives from a man aged 50 to 59 with acute or convalescent COVID-19. Written as DNA, the CDR3 is TGTGCCATCAGATTAGCGGGAGCCTCCTACAATGAGCAGTTCTTC. Translating gives CAIRLAGASYNEQFF.